The present T cell receptor (beta chain) was sequenced within a study of shared clonotypes between healthy human individuals. Across the study: CD8 memory received one plate per donor, CD8 naive two, CD4 memory three and CD4 naive three.

Germline CDR1 is DFQATT and CDR2 is SNEGSKA (reference sequence). The CDR3 runs 11 residues. Here immunoSEQ multiplex PCR was the method, and the copy in TCRdb shows in-frame clones only, minus some. Altogether 900,000 to 1,200,000 clones are present, about 80% being singletons, with the ten largest covering 0.5% to 0.65%. With regard to this clone: Antigen: not known. The junction departs from germline at one end; a sequencing error may be responsible. Other DNA sequences in the same sample also yield this CDR3.

Study-level findings and limits: Naive subsets usually exceeded memory subsets in estimated richness. Four donors held about 4.5% of naive CD4 clonotypes in common.

The receptor was isolated from a man aged 18 to 29 in good health. Some clones in this sample may be carry-over from other donors' samples. Source material: memory CD4+ T cells from PBMCs. Subset denoted: CD45RA-negative fraction. The chain uses TRBV20-1 and TRBJ2-5; D possibly matches TRBD1 or TRBD2 (5 bases each). DNA for the CDR3: TGCAGTGCCAGAGGGGAAGAGACCCAGTACTTC. Translated: CSARGEETQYF.